This T cell receptor beta chain emerged from a study of CD8 T cells in ankylosing spondylitis. V was clipped by 1 base and J by 0 bases, with 9 bases between them. The germline V gene encodes CDR1 MNHEY and CDR2 SMNVEV (reference sequence). CDR3 length equals 15 residues. TCRdb reprocessed the 5' RACE reads with MiXCR, giving one entry per CDR3 protein. The sample yields 200,000 to 250,000 distinct CDR3 sequences, approximately 10% seen once. There are many counts of this clonotype. This sequence originates from a male donor with ankylosing spondylitis or in good health (not recorded which). This rearrangement joins TRBV27 to TRBJ1-1; no reliable D call. The sample consisted of blood, either unsorted or a sorted T cell fraction (not recorded which). CDR3 residues: CASSLLSGVNTEAFF. The CDR3 region has the DNA TGTGCCAGCAGTTTATTAAGTGGGGTGAACACTGAAGCTTTCTTT.